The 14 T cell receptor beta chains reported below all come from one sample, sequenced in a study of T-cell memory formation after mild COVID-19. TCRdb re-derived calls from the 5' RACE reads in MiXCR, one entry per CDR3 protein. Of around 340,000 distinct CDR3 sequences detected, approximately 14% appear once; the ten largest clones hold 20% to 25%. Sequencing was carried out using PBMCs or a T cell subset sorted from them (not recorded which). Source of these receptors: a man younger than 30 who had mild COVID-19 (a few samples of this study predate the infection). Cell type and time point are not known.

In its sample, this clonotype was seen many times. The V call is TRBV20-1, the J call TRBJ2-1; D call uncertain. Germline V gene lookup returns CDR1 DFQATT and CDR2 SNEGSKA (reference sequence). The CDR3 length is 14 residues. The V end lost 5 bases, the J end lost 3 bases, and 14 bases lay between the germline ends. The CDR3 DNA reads TGCAGTGCTCCTTTCCCCAGTTTCTACAATGAGCAGTTCTTC. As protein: CSAPFPSFYNEQFF.

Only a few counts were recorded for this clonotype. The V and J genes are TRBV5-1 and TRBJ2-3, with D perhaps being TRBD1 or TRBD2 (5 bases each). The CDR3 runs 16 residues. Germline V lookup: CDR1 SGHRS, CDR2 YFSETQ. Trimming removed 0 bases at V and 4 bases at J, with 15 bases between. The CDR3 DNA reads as TGCGCCAGCAGCTTGGGAAGGGGACCCAAGGCAGATACGCAGTATTTT. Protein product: CASSLGRGPKADTQYF.

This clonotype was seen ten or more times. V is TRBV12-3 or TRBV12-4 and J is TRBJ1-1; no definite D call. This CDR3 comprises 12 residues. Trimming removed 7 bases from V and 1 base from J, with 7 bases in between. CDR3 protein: CASTLGNTEAFF. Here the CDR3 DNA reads TGTGCCAGCACTCTCGGGAACACTGAAGCTTTCTTT.

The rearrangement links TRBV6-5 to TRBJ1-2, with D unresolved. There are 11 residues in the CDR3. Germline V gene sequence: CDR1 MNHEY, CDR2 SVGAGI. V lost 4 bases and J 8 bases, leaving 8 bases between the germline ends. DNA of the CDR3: TGTGCCAGCAGTTTCGGTGACGGCTACACCTTC. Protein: CASSFGDGYTF.

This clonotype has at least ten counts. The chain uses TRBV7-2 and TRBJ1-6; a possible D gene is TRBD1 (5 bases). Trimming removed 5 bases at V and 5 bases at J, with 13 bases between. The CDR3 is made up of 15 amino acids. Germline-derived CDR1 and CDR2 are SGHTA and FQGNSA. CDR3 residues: CASSRSGTDNSPLHF. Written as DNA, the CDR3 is TGTGCCAGCAGCCGATCTGGGACGGATAATTCACCCCTCCACTTT. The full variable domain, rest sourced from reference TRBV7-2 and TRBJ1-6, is GAGVSQSPSNKVTEKGKDVELRCDPISGHTALYWYRQSLGQGLEFLIYFQGNSAPDKSGLPSDRFSAERTGGSVSTLTIQRTQQEDSAVYLCASSRSGTDNSPLHFGNGTRLTVT.

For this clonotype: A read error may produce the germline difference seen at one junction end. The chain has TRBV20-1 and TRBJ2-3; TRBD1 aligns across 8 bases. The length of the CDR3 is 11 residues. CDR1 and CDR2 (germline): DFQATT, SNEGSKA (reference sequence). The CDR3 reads CSAREGGQGSF. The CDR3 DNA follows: TGCAGTGCTAGAGAGGGCGGACAGGGATCTTTT.

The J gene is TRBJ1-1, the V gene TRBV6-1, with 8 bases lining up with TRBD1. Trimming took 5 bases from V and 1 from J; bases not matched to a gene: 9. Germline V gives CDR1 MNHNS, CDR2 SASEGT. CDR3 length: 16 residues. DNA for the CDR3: TGTGCCAGCAGTAGATTGAACAGGGGGGGGAACACTGAAGCTTTCTTT. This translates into CASSRLNRGGNTEAFF.

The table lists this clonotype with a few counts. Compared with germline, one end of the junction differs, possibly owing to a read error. The CDR3 DNA is TGTGTCAGCAGTTTTCTGGAGACCCAGTACTTC. Translation gives CVSSFLETQYF. The chain has TRBV12-3 or TRBV12-4 and TRBJ2-5; D uncertain. CDR3 length: 11 residues.

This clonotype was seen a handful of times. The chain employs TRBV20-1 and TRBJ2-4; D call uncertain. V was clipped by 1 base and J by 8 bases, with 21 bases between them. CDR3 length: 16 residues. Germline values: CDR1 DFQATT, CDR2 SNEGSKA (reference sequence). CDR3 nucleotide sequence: TGCAGTGCTAGAGTTTTCCCTTTTAGTGGAAGTGACATTCAGTACTTC. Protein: CSARVFPFSGSDIQYF.

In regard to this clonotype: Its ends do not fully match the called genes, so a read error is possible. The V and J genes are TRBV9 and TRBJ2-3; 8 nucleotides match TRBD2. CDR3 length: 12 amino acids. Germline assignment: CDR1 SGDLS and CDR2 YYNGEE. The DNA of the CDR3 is TGTGCCAGCAGCCCGGGGGCGGGGGGCCCGAATTTT. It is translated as CASSPGAGGPNF.

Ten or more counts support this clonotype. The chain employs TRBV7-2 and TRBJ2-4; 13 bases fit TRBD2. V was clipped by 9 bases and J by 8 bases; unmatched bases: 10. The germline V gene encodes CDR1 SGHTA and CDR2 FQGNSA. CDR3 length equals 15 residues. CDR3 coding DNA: TGTGCCAGTAGACTAGCGGGGGGCGTTTGGGACATTCAGTACTTC. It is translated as CASRLAGGVWDIQYF.

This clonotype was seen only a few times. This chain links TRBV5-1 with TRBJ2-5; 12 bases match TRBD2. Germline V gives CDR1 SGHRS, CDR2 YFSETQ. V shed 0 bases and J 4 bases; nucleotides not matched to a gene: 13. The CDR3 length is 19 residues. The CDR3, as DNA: TGCGCCAGCAGCTTGGGTCCCGGGCTAGCGGGGGGGCCGAGAGAGACCCAGTACTTC. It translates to CASSLGPGLAGGPRETQYF.

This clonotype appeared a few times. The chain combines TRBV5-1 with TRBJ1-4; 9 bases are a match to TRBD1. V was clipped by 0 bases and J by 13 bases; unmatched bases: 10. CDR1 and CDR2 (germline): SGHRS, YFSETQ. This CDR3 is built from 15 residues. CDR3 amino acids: CASSLGQGGSWGLFF. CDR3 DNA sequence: TGCGCCAGCAGCTTGGGACAGGGGGGCTCCTGGGGACTGTTTTTT.

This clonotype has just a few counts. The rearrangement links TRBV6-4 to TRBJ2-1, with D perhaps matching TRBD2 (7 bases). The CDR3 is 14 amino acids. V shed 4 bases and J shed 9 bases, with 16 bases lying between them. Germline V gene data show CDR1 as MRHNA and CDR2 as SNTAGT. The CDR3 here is CASSGGGAPSEQFF. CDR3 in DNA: TGTGCCAGCAGTGGAGGGGGGGCGCCGAGTGAGCAGTTCTTC.